The 21 T cell receptor beta chains in this list originate from one sample, sequenced in a study of blood T cell repertoires in COVID-19. The assay was immunoSEQ multiplex PCR, and TCRdb's table has in-frame clones only and misses some. This table holds approximately 360,000 clones, roughly 90% found once. Sequencing input: PBMCs or T cells enriched from blood (not recorded which). Receptors were obtained from a woman between 25 and 40 years old with acute COVID-19.

V is TRBV7-2 and J is TRBJ2-7, with a possible D match to TRBD1 (6 bases). V lost 1 base and J lost 7, with 17 bases in between. The CDR3 totals 15 residues. The V gene's germline CDR1 is SGHTA and CDR2 FQGNSA. The CDR3 loop reads CASSLERRGLGEQYF. The CDR3 DNA sequence: TGTGCCAGCAGCTTAGAAAGAAGGGGGTTGGGAGAGCAGTACTTC.

The rearrangement links TRBV11-2 to TRBJ1-1; D might be TRBD1 (5 bases). Germline loops: CDR1 SGHAT, CDR2 FQNNGV. The CDR3 sequence is 12 residues long. The V end was cut by 5 bases, the J end by 7 bases, with 11 bases between. CDR3 sequence reads: CASSQGRFEAFF. The CDR3 region has the DNA TGTGCCAGCAGCCAGGGCCGGTTTGAAGCTTTCTTT.

The count of this clone is one. The CDR3 spells CAWSRLRQGAGEKLFF. CDR3 in DNA: TGTGCCTGGAGTAGGCTTCGGCAGGGGGCCGGGGAAAAACTGTTTTTT. This chain uses TRBV30 with TRBJ1-4, with 8 bases identical to TRBD1. This CDR3 comprises 16 residues. V dropped 2 bases and J dropped 8; count of bases not matched to a gene: 13. In germline, CDR1 is GTSNPN, CDR2 SVGIG (reference sequence).

The chain uses TRBV18 and TRBJ1-5, with 8 bases lining up with TRBD1. J lost 3 bases, V lost 6 bases, and 1 base had no gene match. The germline gives CDR1 KGHSH, CDR2 LQKENI. This CDR3 region has 13 residues. CDR3 residues: CASSGQDNQPQHF. The CDR3 nucleotides are TGTGCCAGCTCGGGACAGGACAATCAGCCCCAGCATTTT.

The V and J genes are TRBV11-3 and TRBJ2-1, with TRBD2 matching over 8 bases. J was trimmed by 0 bases and V by 0 bases; bases with no gene match: 13. The CDR3 covers 20 residues. The germline V gene has CDR1 SGHNT and CDR2 YENEEA. In DNA form, the CDR3 reads TGTGCCAGCAGCTTAGACCCCTCACTTAGCGGGGCCAACTCCTACAATGAGCAGTTCTTC. Protein sequence: CASSLDPSLSGANSYNEQFF.

This rearrangement joins TRBV7-3 to TRBJ2-5; D might be TRBD2 (5 bases). The V and J ends lost 4 bases and 8 bases respectively, with 17 bases between them. Germline V gene data show CDR1 as SGHTA and CDR2 as FQGTGA. The CDR3 covers 14 residues. CDR3 sequence: CASSYGLGVGTQYF. In nucleotides, the CDR3 is TGTGCCAGCAGCTACGGCCTCGGGGTGGGAACCCAGTACTTC.

The chain employs TRBV10-1 and TRBJ2-3; tentative D call: TRBD2 (5 bases). CDR1 and CDR2 (germline): WNHNN, SYGVQD (reference sequence). Trimming cost V 4 bases and J 2 bases, with 19 bases left between them. The CDR3 totals 17 residues. CDR3 in DNA: TGCGCCAGCAGTGGTTCGCTCGGTGGACTTATCACAGATACGCAGTATTTT. Amino acid sequence: CASSGSLGGLITDTQYF.

CDR3 sequence: CASSIQGVVGNQPQHF. Written as DNA, the CDR3 is TGTGCCAGTAGTATCCAGGGGGTAGTTGGCAATCAGCCCCAGCATTTT. The chain has TRBV19 and TRBJ1-5, with TRBD1 matching 7 bases. Germline V gene lookup returns CDR1 LNHDA and CDR2 SQIVND (reference sequence). This CDR3 contains 16 residues. V shed 3 bases, J shed 2 bases, and the junction held 7 bases outside the gene matches.

CDR3 DNA: TGTGCCAGCAGTTATATGCCACGGACAGGGGGTTCGAACACTGAAGCTTTCTTT. Translation gives CASSYMPRTGGSNTEAFF. The chain employs TRBV5-4 and TRBJ1-1; 10 bases map to TRBD1. Germline V CDR1 and CDR2: SGHNT, YYREEE (reference sequence). The CDR3 is made up of 18 amino acids. Trimming removed 5 bases from V and 1 base from J; junction bases left unmatched: 14.

The chain couples TRBV7-9 to TRBJ1-1, with TRBD1 identical over 9 bases. Germline V gene data show CDR1 as SEHNR and CDR2 as FQNEAQ (reference sequence). V lost 9 bases, J lost 5 bases, and 25 bases stayed unmatched. CDR3 size: 19 residues. CDR3 DNA sequence: TGTGCCAGTCTTTCATCCGGGACAGGGATTTTTCGGGTAACTACTGAAGCTTTCTTT. Translating it yields CASLSSGTGIFRVTTEAFF. Variable domain in full (rest from reference TRBV7-9 and TRBJ1-1): DTGVSQNPRHKITKRGQNVTFRCDPISEHNRLYWYRQTLGQGPEFLTYFQNEAQLEKSRLLSDRFSAERPKGSFSTLEIQRTEQGDSAMYLCASLSSGTGIFRVTTEAFFGQGTRLTVV.

The rearrangement links TRBV5-1 to TRBJ2-1, with 9 bases that match TRBD2. The CDR3 is 15 residues long. V shed 4 bases, J shed 7 bases, and the junction held 9 bases outside the gene matches. CDR1 and CDR2 (germline): SGHRS, YFSETQ. The CDR3 nucleotides are TGCGCCAGCAGCGGCCTCGCGGGGGGGCCAAATGAGCAGTTCTTC. It specifies CASSGLAGGPNEQFF.

V gene TRBV3-1 (or the pseudogene TRBV3-2) combines with J gene TRBJ2-7; D might be TRBD1 (6 bases). Between the trimmed V and J ends, which lost 6 bases and 2 bases, there was a span of 14 bases. The length of the CDR3 is 14 residues. The V gene's germline CDR1 is LGHDT and CDR2 YNNKEL (reference sequence). In DNA form, the CDR3 reads TGTGCCAGCAGTCCTACCGACAGGACCTACGAGCAGTACTTC. Its translation: CASSPTDRTYEQYF.

The chain couples TRBV5-6 to TRBJ2-3, with D perhaps TRBD1 (6 bases). V lost 4 bases to trimming and J lost 0 bases, with 18 bases between them. This CDR3 is built from 17 residues. CDR1 SGHDT and CDR2 YYEEEE come from the germline V gene. The CDR3: CASSGLPDSRSTDTQYF. CDR3 bases: TGTGCCAGCAGCGGCCTCCCGGACAGCCGTAGCACAGATACGCAGTATTTT.

This chain links TRBV18 with TRBJ1-2; tentative D call: TRBD1 (6 bases). CDR3 length: 16 amino acids. Germline V gene data show CDR1 as KGHSH and CDR2 as LQKENI. Trimming pared 3 bases from V and 6 bases from J, leaving 20 bases between. The CDR3 coding sequence is TGTGCCAGCTCACCCGTTCGGGACCCCAGGGGAGATGGCTACACCTTC. It specifies CASSPVRDPRGDGYTF.

This sequence joins TRBV7-9 and TRBJ1-4; possible D gene TRBD1, 6 bases. CDR3 size: 14 residues. Germline loops: CDR1 SEHNR, CDR2 FQNEAQ (reference sequence). V dropped 6 bases and J dropped 1 base, with 9 bases sitting between them. The CDR3 DNA reads as TGTGCCAGCAGATTACAGGGAACTAATGAAAAACTGTTTTTT. Translated: CASRLQGTNEKLFF.

The V gene is TRBV9, the J gene TRBJ2-1; 7 positions agree with TRBD1. The CDR3 has 18 residues. J was trimmed by 1 base and V by 7 bases; bases with no gene match: 17. CDR1 is SGDLS, CDR2 YYNGEE, per germline. Written as DNA, the CDR3 is TGTGCCAGCTCAAAGAGACAGGGTTCTGTTGGATCCTACAATGAGCAGTTCTTC. The encoded protein is CASSKRQGSVGSYNEQFF.

The chain joins TRBV24-1 to TRBJ2-5, with a tentative D call TRBD2 (6 bases). Germline CDR1 reads KGHDR; CDR2 reads SFDVKD. This CDR3 spans 16 amino acids. Between the trimmed V and J ends, which lost 4 bases and 5 bases, there was a span of 19 bases. The DNA of the CDR3 is TGTGCCACCAGTGAACCCACGCCAGGGACTGGGGAGACCCAGTACTTC. This codes for CATSEPTPGTGETQYF.

This clone has just one count. The chain employs TRBV5-1 and TRBJ2-7, with 9 bases fitting TRBD1. CDR3 length equals 15 residues. J gave up 5 bases and V 0 bases, and 6 bases lay outside the gene matches. CDR1 is SGHRS, CDR2 YFSETQ, per germline. The CDR3 here is CASSLEGTGTNEQYF. CDR3 nucleotides: TGCGCCAGCAGCTTGGAGGGGACAGGGACTAACGAGCAGTACTTC.

J is TRBJ1-5 and V is TRBV15; maybe TRBD1 (6 bases). V lost 0 bases to trimming and J lost 2 bases, with 14 bases between them. Per germline, CDR1 LNHNV and CDR2 YYDKDF (reference sequence). The CDR3 runs 17 residues. CDR3 DNA sequence: TGTGCCACCAGCAGAGACCAGGGGCAATTTGGCAATCAGCCCCAGCATTTT. It is translated as CATSRDQGQFGNQPQHF.

J is TRBJ1-1 and V is TRBV5-1; D not certain. Per germline, CDR1 SGHRS and CDR2 YFSETQ. Deletions cut 5 bases from V and 6 bases from J, with 17 bases between. The CDR3 totals 14 residues. Here the CDR3 reads CASRPRPGLAEAFF. In nucleotides, the CDR3 is TGCGCCAGCAGACCTCGTCCGGGTTTAGCTGAAGCTTTCTTT.

The chain combines TRBV6-5 with TRBJ1-2; 10 nucleotides agree with TRBD1. The CDR3 runs to 13 residues. Germline V gene sequence: CDR1 MNHEY, CDR2 SVGAGI. The junction had 8 bases not matched to a gene; V was cut back by 9 bases and J by 7 bases. The CDR3 DNA reads as TGTGCCAGTAGCCGGGACAGGGGCCCTGGCTACACCTTC. Protein product: CASSRDRGPGYTF.